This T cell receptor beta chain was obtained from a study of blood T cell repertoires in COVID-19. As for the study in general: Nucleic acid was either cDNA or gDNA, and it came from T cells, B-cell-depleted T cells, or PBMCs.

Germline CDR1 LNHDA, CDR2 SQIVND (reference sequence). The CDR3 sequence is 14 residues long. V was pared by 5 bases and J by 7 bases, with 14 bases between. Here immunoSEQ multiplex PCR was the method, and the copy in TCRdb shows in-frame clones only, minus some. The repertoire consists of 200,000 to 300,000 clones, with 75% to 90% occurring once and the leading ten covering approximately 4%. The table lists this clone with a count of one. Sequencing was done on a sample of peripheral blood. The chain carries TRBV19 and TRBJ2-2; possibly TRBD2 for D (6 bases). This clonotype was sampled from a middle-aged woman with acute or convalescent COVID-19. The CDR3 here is CASSLEGYGGELFF. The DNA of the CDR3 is TGTGCCAGTAGTTTGGAGGGTTACGGCGGGGAGCTGTTTTTT. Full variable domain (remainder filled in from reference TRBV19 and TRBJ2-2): DGGITQSPKYLFRKEGQNVTLSCEQNLNHDAMYWYRQDPGQGLRLIYYSQIVNDFQKGDIAEGYSVSREKKESFPLTVTSAQKNPTAFYLCASSLEGYGGELFFGEGSRLTVL.